A selection of T cell receptor beta chains follows, all from one sample in a study of shared clonotypes between healthy human individuals. Clones were read by immunoSEQ multiplex PCR, and TCRdb kept only the in-frame ones, dropping some. The data contain 700,000 to 950,000 clones, roughly 96% of them singletons. Source material: naive CD8+ T cells sorted from blood. These receptors originate from a man aged 25-45 years in good health. The CDR3 runs from the conserved cysteine through the conserved F or W. The order of the fields is clone size, D gene, J gene, V gene, CDR3 protein, CDR3 DNA. D genes are given only for firm matches. The size entry is marked missing in some rows and otherwise reads once, few, many or a size class.

size: -; D: -; J: TRBJ1-2; V: TRBV5-1; CDR3: CASSLADGLYGYTF; DNA: TGCGCCAGCAGCTTGGCGGACGGCCTCTATGGCTACACCTTC
size: -; D: -; J: TRBJ2-5; V: TRBV7-8; CDR3: CASRERVETQYF; DNA: TGTGCCAGCAGAGAACGCGTGGAGACCCAGTACTTC
size: once; D: -; J: TRBJ2-7; V: TRBV4-1; CDR3: CASSPVDGSYEQYF; DNA: TGCGCCAGCAGCCCGGTAGACGGATCCTACGAGCAGTACTTC
size: -; D: TRBD1; J: TRBJ1-2; V: TRBV18; CDR3: CASSPGQANRGYTF; DNA: TGTGCCAGCTCACCAGGACAGGCCAATCGTGGCTACACCTTC
size: -; D: TRBD2; J: TRBJ2-7; V: TRBV9; CDR3: CASSVVAGDYEQYF; DNA: TGTGCCAGCAGCGTAGTTGCGGGAGATTACGAGCAGTACTTC
size: -; D: -; J: TRBJ1-2; V: TRBV2; CDR3: CASRPPINYGYTF; DNA: TGTGCCAGCAGGCCACCGATTAACTATGGCTACACCTTC
size: once; D: -; J: TRBJ2-3; V: TRBV9; CDR3: CASSVFQGGSDTDTQYF; DNA: TGTGCCAGCAGCGTTTTTCAGGGTGGGAGCGACACAGATACGCAGTATTTT
size: -; D: TRBD1; J: TRBJ2-7; V: TRBV15; CDR3: CATSSTQGQRSYEQYF; DNA: TGTGCCACCAGCAGCACCCAGGGACAGCGCAGCTACGAGCAGTACTTC
size: -; D: -; J: TRBJ2-1; V: TRBV29-1; CDR3: CSGEYNEQFF; DNA: TGCAGCGGGGAGTACAATGAGCAGTTCTTC
size: -; D: -; J: TRBJ2-7; V: TRBV27; CDR3: CASWGTTHEQYF; DNA: TGTGCCAGCTGGGGTACTACTCACGAGCAGTACTTC
size: -; D: -; J: TRBJ2-7; V: TRBV11-2; CDR3: CASSPPPYEQYF; DNA: TGTGCCAGCAGCCCCCCCCCATACGAGCAGTACTTC
size: -; D: -; J: TRBJ2-3; V: TRBV7-9; CDR3: CASSGSPDTQYF; DNA: TGTGCCAGCAGCGGGTCCCCAGATACGCAGTATTTT
size: -; D: TRBD2; J: TRBJ2-1; V: TRBV7-9; CDR3: CASSAGGRGWGSYNEQFF; DNA: TGTGCCAGCAGCGCGGGAGGTCGGGGCTGGGGCTCCTACAATGAGCAGTTCTTC
size: -; D: TRBD1; J: TRBJ1-2; V: TRBV10-2; CDR3: CASSEDGPGGNYGYTF; DNA: TGCGCCAGCAGTGAGGACGGTCCAGGGGGCAACTATGGCTACACCTTC
size: -; D: -; J: TRBJ2-3; V: TRBV5-5; CDR3: CASSLDGFYTDTQYF; DNA: TGTGCCAGCAGCTTGGACGGCTTCTACACAGATACGCAGTATTTT
size: -; D: -; J: TRBJ2-7; V: TRBV13; CDR3: CASSPQEAYEQYF; DNA: TGTGCCAGCAGCCCGCAGGAGGCCTACGAGCAGTACTTC
size: -; D: TRBD2; J: TRBJ2-1; V: TRBV11-2; CDR3: CASSTEGGSGEQFF; DNA: TGTGCCAGCAGCACAGAGGGCGGGAGTGGTGAGCAGTTCTTC
size: -; D: -; J: TRBJ2-7; V: TRBV18; CDR3: CASSPGGRTDSYEQYF; DNA: TGTGCCAGCTCACCAGGAGGCAGGACAGACTCCTACGAGCAGTACTTC
size: -; D: -; J: TRBJ1-3; V: TRBV6-6; CDR3: CASSPDMRNTIYF; DNA: TGTGCCAGCAGTCCGGACATGCGGAACACCATATATTTT
size: -; D: -; J: TRBJ2-1; V: TRBV29-1; CDR3: CSVEDPDRATGAGDNEQFF; DNA: TGCAGCGTTGAAGATCCAGACAGGGCAACGGGAGCAGGGGACAATGAGCAGTTCTTC
size: -; D: -; J: TRBJ2-7; V: TRBV5-6; CDR3: CASSFGAGAYEQYF; DNA: -
size: -; D: -; J: TRBJ2-7; V: TRBV5-1; CDR3: CASMDPDSSYEQYF; DNA: TGCGCCAGTATGGACCCGGACAGCTCCTACGAGCAGTACTTC
size: -; D: -; J: TRBJ1-5; V: TRBV5-1; CDR3: CASSLSGNSNQPQHF; DNA: TGCGCCAGCAGCCTATCAGGAAATAGCAATCAGCCCCAGCATTTT
size: -; D: -; J: TRBJ1-5; V: TRBV5-4; CDR3: CASSLEINQPQHF; DNA: TGTGCCAGCAGCTTGGAGATTAATCAGCCCCAGCATTTT
size: -; D: -; J: TRBJ2-1; V: TRBV7-9; CDR3: CASSLTEPYNEQFF; DNA: TGTGCCAGCAGCTTAACGGAACCCTACAATGAGCAGTTCTTC
size: once; D: TRBD2; J: TRBJ2-2; V: TRBV7-8; CDR3: CASSLYLAGDTGELFF; DNA: TGTGCCAGCAGCTTATATCTAGCGGGAGATACCGGGGAGCTGTTTTTT
size: -; D: -; J: TRBJ2-2; V: TRBV6-6; CDR3: CASSYLATTGELFF; DNA: TGTGCCAGCAGTTACTTGGCAACCACCGGGGAGCTGTTTTTT
size: -; D: -; J: TRBJ2-7; V: TRBV19; CDR3: CASSLQGYEQYF; DNA: TGTGCCAGTAGTCTACAGGGCTACGAGCAGTACTTC
size: once; D: -; J: TRBJ1-2; V: TRBV7-2; CDR3: CASSLGANYGYTF; DNA: TGTGCCAGCAGTTTAGGCGCTAACTATGGCTACACCTTC
size: -; D: -; J: TRBJ1-1; V: TRBV2; CDR3: CAKTHNTEAFF; DNA: TGTGCCAAGACCCACAACACTGAAGCTTTCTTT
size: -; D: TRBD1; J: TRBJ2-7; V: TRBV13; CDR3: CASSRGLYEQYF; DNA: TGTGCCAGCTCCAGGGGGCTATACGAGCAGTACTTC
size: -; D: -; J: TRBJ2-7; V: TRBV15; CDR3: CATSRGASSSYEQYF; DNA: TGTGCCACCAGCAGAGGGGCTAGCAGCTCCTACGAGCAGTACTTC
size: -; D: TRBD2; J: TRBJ2-7; V: TRBV10-3; CDR3: CAIMASGNEQYF; DNA: TGTGCCATCATGGCTAGCGGGAACGAGCAGTACTTC
size: -; D: TRBD2; J: TRBJ2-5; V: TRBV9; CDR3: CASSAEGLAAPQETQYF; DNA: TGTGCCAGCAGCGCAGAGGGACTAGCTGCCCCGCAAGAGACCCAGTACTTC
size: -; D: TRBD2; J: TRBJ2-7; V: TRBV9; CDR3: CASSFSGSAYEQYF; DNA: TGTGCCAGCAGCTTTAGCGGGAGCGCCTACGAGCAGTACTTC
size: once; D: -; J: TRBJ2-7; V: TRBV28; CDR3: CASSFRAPTTYEQYF; DNA: TGTGCCAGCAGTTTCAGGGCACCAACTACCTACGAGCAGTACTTC
size: -; D: -; J: TRBJ2-3; V: TRBV2; CDR3: CASTAGGVTDTQYF; DNA: TGTGCCAGCACCGCCGGGGGTGTCACAGATACGCAGTATTTT
size: -; D: TRBD1; J: TRBJ2-7; V: TRBV10-3; CDR3: CAISDKGQELYEQYF; DNA: TGTGCCATCAGTGACAAAGGACAGGAGTTATACGAGCAGTACTTC
size: -; D: TRBD1; J: TRBJ1-5; V: TRBV28; CDR3: CASRDRARGNQPQHF; DNA: TGTGCCAGCAGAGACAGGGCGCGAGGCAATCAGCCCCAGCATTTT
size: -; D: -; J: TRBJ1-5; V: TRBV27; CDR3: CASSLSGVQPQHF; DNA: TGTGCCAGCAGTTTATCAGGGGTTCAGCCCCAGCATTTT